The 7 T cell receptor beta chains below were found in one sample sequenced in a study of cytomegalovirus exposure and HLA in healthy donors. With 60 Vbeta and 13 Jbeta primers, the PCR was carried out. Repertoires were generated with immunoSEQ multiplex PCR, while TCRdb's copy carries only in-frame clones and drops some. The data show roughly 150,000 clones, with roughly 85% seen just once and 1% held by the top ten. Sequencing input: PBMCs. Receptors originate from a boy aged 2-9 years in good health and CMV-seronegative.

The chain recombines TRBV5-1 with TRBJ2-5, with D possibly being TRBD1 (6 bases). CDR1 is SGHRS and CDR2 is YFSETQ in the germline V gene. V was clipped by 4 bases and J by 4 bases, with 11 bases between them. This CDR3 region has 13 residues. The CDR3 coding sequence is TGCGCCAGCAGCCACGGCAGGGGAGAGACCCAGTACTTC. Translating it yields CASSHGRGETQYF. Supplemented by reference TRBV5-1 and TRBJ2-5, the full variable domain reads KAGVTQTPRYLIKTRGQQVTLSCSPISGHRSVSWYQQTPGQGLQFLFEYFSETQRNKGNFPGRFSGRQFSNSRSEMNVSTLELGDSALYLCASSHGRGETQYFGPGTRLLVL.

The V and J genes are TRBV10-1 and TRBJ1-1; D is unclear. Germline CDR1 reads WNHNN; CDR2 reads SYGVQD (reference sequence). With 3 bases removed from V and 4 bases from J, the gap between germline ends came to 9 bases. The CDR3 runs to 13 residues. As DNA, the CDR3 is TGCGCCAGCAGTGAATCAGTCACCACTGAAGCTTTCTTT. It codes for CASSESVTTEAFF.

The chain joins TRBV10-3 to TRBJ1-1, with D perhaps TRBD1 (6 bases). The germline V gene encodes CDR1 ENHRY and CDR2 SYGVKD. The CDR3 contains 13 residues. Trimming removed 2 bases from V and 7 bases from J, with 11 bases in between. DNA of the CDR3: TGTGCCATCAGTGAGAAACAGGGATTTGAAGCTTTCTTT. It is translated as CAISEKQGFEAFF.

The J gene is TRBJ2-3, the V gene TRBV7-6, with TRBD1 matching over 7 bases. This CDR3 spans 16 amino acids. CDR1 SGHVS and CDR2 FNYEAQ come from the germline V gene. The J segment lost 2 bases and the V segment lost 3 bases, leaving 8 bases of the junction unmatched. In DNA form, the CDR3 reads TGTGCCAGCAGCTTCCCAAGGGACAGCTACACAGATACGCAGTATTTT. It yields the protein CASSFPRDSYTDTQYF.

V and J are TRBV10-3 and TRBJ1-1; 7 nucleotides line up with TRBD1. With 7 bases clipped from V and 0 bases from J, the junction kept 14 bases outside the gene matches. The CDR3 is 17 residues long. The germline V gene encodes CDR1 ENHRY and CDR2 SYGVKD. This CDR3 reads CAITRQGPQLMNTEAFF. CDR3 DNA: TGTGCCATCACCAGACAGGGTCCTCAACTAATGAACACTGAAGCTTTCTTT.

This chain uses TRBV11-2 with TRBJ2-7; TRBD2 matches at 8 bases. The CDR3 spans 13 residues. Germline V gene data show CDR1 as SGHAT and CDR2 as FQNNGV. J was trimmed by 2 bases and V by 5 bases; bases with no gene match: 2. The CDR3 sequence: CASSTSGTYEQYF. CDR3 DNA sequence: TGTGCCAGCAGCACTAGCGGTACCTACGAGCAGTACTTC.

This clone was detected only a few times. The chain is built from TRBV15 and TRBJ2-7; 10 bases are shared with TRBD1. The germline gives CDR1 LNHNV, CDR2 YYDKDF (reference sequence). J gave up 5 bases and V 3 bases, and 4 bases lay outside the gene matches. This CDR3 is built from 14 residues. CDR3 nucleotides: TGTGCCACCAGCAGGGGGGACAGGGGCAACGAGCAGTACTTC. It translates to CATSRGDRGNEQYF.